This T cell receptor (beta chain) was documented in a study of blood T cell repertoires in COVID-19. Overall study: From the United States, Italy and Spain came samples of acute and convalescent COVID-19. T cells, B-cell-depleted T cells, or PBMCs supplied cDNA or gDNA.

The V gene's germline CDR1 is SGHRS and CDR2 YFSETQ. This CDR3 is 14 amino acids long. With V trimmed by 2 bases and J by 4 bases, 3 bases remained unmatched. Source study methods: Nucleated cell number was recorded as an estimate derived from reference gene primer amplification. Clones were read by immunoSEQ multiplex PCR, and TCRdb kept only the in-frame ones, dropping some. V and J calls plus clone size are reproduced from that table; the DNA served to infer D and trimming. The sample gives about 200,000 clones, around four fifths of which show up once; 27% is in the top ten. The TCR originated in a man between 40 and 49 years old with acute or convalescent COVID-19. This chain uses TRBV5-1 with TRBJ2-7, with 10 bases that match TRBD1. The source material was peripheral blood. The CDR3 is CASSLRDRGYEQYF. The DNA of the CDR3 is TGCGCCAGCAGCTTACGGGACAGGGGATACGAGCAGTACTTC.